This T cell receptor beta chain was retrieved from a study of memory CD4+ T cells and cytomegalovirus serostatus. The sort gate was single viable CD3+CD4+CD8-CD45RO+ cells for memory CD4+ T cells. Total CD4+ T cells were enriched by CD4 positive selection. The protocol was immunoSEQ multiplex PCR, while the TCRdb copy is restricted to in-frame clones and leaves out a portion. The data contain 80,000 or so clones, about 78% of them singletons. Notes on the study in general: CD4+ memory repertoires contained 67 of 164 reported CMV TCRbeta sequences. Repertoires predicted CMV serostatus with median bootstrapped AUC of about 0.96. Suggested: most of the CMV-linked TCR signature lies in CD4+ memory cells.

The CDR3 sequence is 14 residues long. Germline CDR1 is SGHRS and CDR2 is YFSETQ. V was clipped by 3 bases and J by 5 bases, with 14 bases between them. This clone was seen repeatedly, ten times or more. Its antigen is still unknown. The sequence was obtained from an adult in good health and CMV-seropositive. The sequenced sample was memory CD4+ T cells from blood. The V and J genes are TRBV5-1 and TRBJ2-5; D is perhaps TRBD1 or TRBD2 (6 bases each). The CDR3 loop reads CASSSGGGTETQYF. The CDR3 DNA reads TGCGCCAGCAGCTCCGGGGGCGGGACGGAGACCCAGTACTTC.